The rows below give T cell receptor beta chains drawn from one sample of a study of cytomegalovirus exposure and HLA in healthy donors. Profiling relied on immunoSEQ multiplex PCR, and the TCRdb table lists in-frame clones only, not all of them. This table holds around 39,000 clones, around 62% found once. Sequencing was carried out using PBMCs. These receptors were obtained from a human donor in good health. Each CDR3 is given with its conserved first and last residue. Rows may omit the clone size; those that give it use once, few, many or a size class.

>TRBV28|15|TRBJ2-5|NA
CASSFVGGRFGTQYF
>TRBV5-6|13|TRBJ1-1|NA
CASSLMTGAEAFF
>TRBV5-8|13|TRBJ2-7|few
CASSRGISYEQYF
>TRBV5-1|13|TRBJ2-5|NA
CASSQPGEETQYF
>TRBV15|17|TRBJ1-5|NA
CATSRESRVAFYQPQHF
>TRBV5-4|15|TRBJ1-2|NA
CASSLTGRSNYGYTF
>TRBV6-1|17|TRBJ2-1|NA
CASSGQGSREGYNEQFF
>TRBV5-1|15|TRBJ2-2|NA
CASSTSGQATGELFF
>TRBV30|14|TRBJ1-6|NA
CAWSVLANAGTLHF
>TRBV18|14|TRBJ2-2|NA
CASSPEVRTGELFF
>TRBV7-9|15|TRBJ1-2|NA
CASSLDAGHRGGYTF
>TRBV4-3|14|TRBJ1-2|NA
CASSQVGTGDGYTF
>TRBV30|12|TRBJ1-2|NA
CAWSVWTVGYTF
>TRBV6-5|16|TRBJ1-6|once
CASSSMTGNSNSPLHF
>TRBV18|16|TRBJ1-4|few
CASSPLTGTGYEKLFF
>TRBV7-2|15|TRBJ1-1|NA
CASSLAAGIGTEAFF
>TRBV5-1|15|TRBJ2-1|NA
CASSPGTSLYNEQFF
>TRBV19|13|TRBJ1-4|few
CASIDREDEKLFF
>TRBV5-6|14|TRBJ2-3|NA
CASSWGGTTDTQYF
>TRBV2|22|TRBJ2-7|NA
CASSEPRLTTGTGGRGPYEQYF
>TRBV5-1|14|TRBJ1-1|NA
CASSTGQGNTEAFF
>TRBV5-1|16|TRBJ2-7|few
CASSLASGGPAYEQYF
>TRBV19|13|TRBJ2-7|NA
CASSPRDNLKQYF
>TRBV30|11|TRBJ2-4|NA
CAWRDRGIQYF
>TRBV2|13|TRBJ2-1|NA
CASSVRTINEQFF
>TRBV28|13|TRBJ2-1|NA
CASTTTSGGFKFF
>TRBV5-8|14|TRBJ2-5|NA
CASSLVSGSETQYF
>TRBV29-1|13|TRBJ1-2|NA
CSVVSPPLSGYTF
>TRBV4-1|14|TRBJ2-7|NA
CASSHPGQGGEQYF
>TRBV4-2|16|TRBJ2-2|few
CASSQDFGRGPGELFF
>TRBV7-9|14|TRBJ1-4|NA
CASSPPESPEKLFF
>TRBV7-2|16|TRBJ2-1|NA
CASSPSTSGGAREQFF
>TRBV5-4|15|TRBJ1-2|NA
CASSTGTGGGYGYTF
>TRBV28|14|TRBJ2-5|NA
CASSFPSGVETQYF
>TRBV29-1|12|TRBJ1-3|once
CSVQGVANTIYF
>TRBV28|15|TRBJ2-3|NA
CASRVGGGLSNTQYF
>TRBV7-2|15|TRBJ2-1|NA
CASSLTSGGGYEQFF